Below, 19 T cell receptor beta chains from the same sample are listed, as sequenced in a study of radiotherapy plus CTLA-4 blockade in lung cancer. Sequencing was performed with immunoSEQ multiplex PCR; in TCRdb, only in-frame clones are kept and a portion is missing. Here the sample spans about 95,000 clones, roughly 80% being singletons. The input for sequencing was peripheral blood, taken from a patient treated with radiotherapy plus ipilimumab. The source of these receptors is a human donor with non-small cell lung cancer who had stable disease on radiotherapy plus ipilimumab.

This clone is a singleton in its sample. V usage is TRBV21-1 and J usage is TRBJ2-1; the table's D call, TRBD1, has no DNA check behind it. TRBV21-1 is reported as a pseudogene. The CDR3 runs to 19 residues. In nucleotides, the CDR3 is TGTGCCAGCAGCACTGGACAGGCAAAACCTCTAAGCTCCTACAATGAGCAGTTCTTC. It codes for CASSTGQAKPLSSYNEQFF.

The V and J genes are TRBV6-5 and TRBJ2-2, with 10 bases aligning to TRBD1. The V and J ends lost 4 bases and 4 bases, in that order; junction bases with no gene match: 6. The CDR3 has 16 residues. Germline V gives CDR1 MNHEY, CDR2 SVGAGI. The CDR3: CASSSPGQGPTGELFF. The CDR3 bases are TGTGCCAGCAGTTCGCCGGGACAGGGGCCCACCGGGGAGCTGTTTTTT.

This rearrangement joins TRBV5-1 to TRBJ2-7; D unclear. The V end lost 4 bases, the J end lost 6 bases, and 14 bases lay between the germline ends. The CDR3 spans 13 residues. Germline assignment: CDR1 SGHRS and CDR2 YFSETQ. This CDR3 is CASSPQPGFEQYF. The CDR3 region has the DNA TGCGCCAGCAGCCCCCAGCCAGGTTTCGAGCAGTACTTC.

The J gene is TRBJ2-1, the V gene TRBV25-1; D ambiguous. Trimming shortened V by 4 bases and J by 8 bases, and 12 bases separated the two germline ends. Germline V gene data show CDR1 as MGHDK and CDR2 as SYGVNS. There are 13 residues in the CDR3. The CDR3 sequence: CASSGAPGHEQFF. The CDR3, as DNA: TGTGCCAGCAGTGGCGCCCCCGGACATGAGCAGTTCTTC.

The chain combines TRBV9 with TRBJ2-3, with D possibly being TRBD1 (6 bases). V lost 2 bases to trimming and J lost 2 bases, with 9 bases between them. The CDR3 loop spans 14 amino acids. Germline V gene lookup returns CDR1 SGDLS and CDR2 YYNGEE. CDR3 bases: TGTGCCAGCAGCGTGCAGGGGATCACAGATACGCAGTATTTT. Protein product: CASSVQGITDTQYF.

The chain employs TRBV2 and TRBJ1-3; maybe TRBD1 (5 bases). CDR1 is SNHLY and CDR2 is FYNNEI in the germline V gene. The CDR3 totals 12 residues. V was cut by 6 bases and J by 8 bases, with 11 bases left in between. The CDR3 sequence: CASSREGYTIYF. In nucleotides, the CDR3 is TGTGCCAGCAGCCGCGAGGGGTACACCATATATTTT.

The chain employs TRBV6-5 and TRBJ2-2; 10 nucleotides line up with TRBD1. The germline CDR1 and CDR2 sequences are MNHEY and SVGAGI. Trimming removed 6 bases from V and 5 bases from J; junction bases left unmatched: 6. The CDR3 runs 15 residues. The CDR3 sequence: CASRRQGALTGELFF. CDR3 nucleotides: TGTGCCAGCAGAAGACAGGGGGCTTTAACCGGGGAGCTGTTTTTT.

V usage is TRBV19 and J usage is TRBJ2-2; D is ambiguous. Germline V gene lookup returns CDR1 LNHDA and CDR2 SQIVND (reference sequence). V lost 4 bases and J 1 base, leaving 10 bases between the germline ends. The CDR3 runs to 15 residues. DNA for the CDR3: TGTGCCAGTAGTAGTTTCGGGCAGAACACCGGGGAGCTGTTTTTT. Translated, it gives CASSSFGQNTGELFF.

This sequence joins TRBV2 and TRBJ2-3; 7 nucleotides align to TRBD2. With 8 bases clipped from V and 1 base from J, the junction kept 3 bases outside the gene matches. The germline V gene has CDR1 SNHLY and CDR2 FYNNEI. This CDR3 contains 13 residues. CDR3 region: CASARGGTDTQYF. DNA for the CDR3: TGTGCCAGCGCCCGGGGGGGCACAGATACGCAGTATTTT.

This clone was seen just once. V usage is TRBV7-8 and J usage is TRBJ2-7; TRBD1 aligns across 9 bases. CDR3 size: 15 residues. Germline trimming cut 3 bases from V and 2 bases from J; bases unmatched to any gene: 5. CDR1 and CDR2 (germline): SGHVS, FQNEAQ. This chain's CDR3 is CASSFPGTGTYEQYF. CDR3 coding DNA: TGTGCCAGCAGCTTTCCCGGGACAGGGACCTACGAGCAGTACTTC.

The chain is built from TRBV6-5 and TRBJ1-2; no clear D gene. The CDR3 has 14 residues. Trimming cost V 5 bases and J 4 bases, with 14 bases left between them. CDR1 is MNHEY, CDR2 SVGAGI, per germline. CDR3 in amino acids: CASSAAFAGYGYTF. As DNA, the CDR3 is TGTGCCAGCAGTGCTGCGTTCGCCGGCTATGGCTACACCTTC.

This clone showed up just once. The chain is built from TRBV30 and TRBJ1-1; D gene unclear. Trimming stripped 1 base from V and 7 bases from J, with 7 bases between. The CDR3 is 11 residues long. CDR1 is GTSNPN and CDR2 is SVGIG in the germline V gene (reference sequence). The CDR3 sequence is CAWSGTGEAFF. CDR3 nucleotide sequence: TGTGCCTGGAGTGGAACGGGTGAAGCTTTCTTT. Full variable domain (remainder filled in from reference TRBV30 and TRBJ1-1): SQTIHQWPATLVQPVGSPLSLECTVEGTSNPNLYWYRQAAGRGLQLLFYSVGIGQISSEVPQNLSASRPQDRQFILSSKKLLLSDSGFYLCAWSGTGEAFFGQGTRLTVV.

This chain uses TRBV19 with TRBJ1-5, with D tentatively TRBD1 (5 bases). The V end lost 7 bases, the J end lost 9 bases, and 16 bases lay between the germline ends. The CDR3 extends over 13 amino acids. CDR1 and CDR2 (germline): LNHDA, SQIVND (reference sequence). This CDR3 reads CASTRDGRGPQHF. The DNA of the CDR3 is TGTGCCAGTACCCGGGACGGCCGGGGGCCCCAGCATTTT.

This clone was seen a handful of times. The chain carries TRBV7-3 and TRBJ2-2; D not resolved. With 4 bases removed from V and 2 bases from J, the gap between germline ends came to 8 bases. The germline V gene has CDR1 SGHTA and CDR2 FQGTGA. CDR3 length: 14 residues. CDR3 loop: CASSSSTNTGELFF. The CDR3 coding sequence is TGTGCCAGCAGCTCCTCGACAAACACCGGGGAGCTGTTTTTT.

This clone was seen once. V usage is TRBV18 and J usage is TRBJ1-5, with 7 nucleotides matching TRBD1. V gave up 6 bases and J gave up 6 bases; unmatched junction bases: 5. The CDR3 sequence is 13 residues long. Germline lookup yields CDR1 KGHSH and CDR2 LQKENI. For the CDR3, the DNA is TGTGCCAGCTCTCAGGGGGAAAGTCAGCCCCAGCATTTT. Translation gives CASSQGESQPQHF.

This clone was counted only a few times. V usage is TRBV19 and J usage is TRBJ1-5; D uncertain. Trimming took off 2 bases at V and 2 bases at J, with 10 bases between the two ends. This CDR3 region has 15 residues. Looked up from germline, CDR1 is LNHDA and CDR2 is SQIVND (reference sequence). In DNA form, the CDR3 reads TGTGCCAGTAGTATAAGTTTGGGCGGCAATCAGCCCCAGCATTTT. It specifies CASSISLGGNQPQHF.

The V and J genes are TRBV27 and TRBJ1-6; unclear D gene. The CDR3 covers 14 residues. With 5 bases removed from V and 6 bases from J, the gap between germline ends came to 11 bases. Germline CDR1 is MNHEY and CDR2 is SMNVEV (reference sequence). Here the CDR3 reads CASSPGDPNSPLHF. DNA for the CDR3: TGTGCCAGCAGTCCCGGAGATCCTAATTCACCCCTCCACTTT.

This rearrangement joins TRBV28 to TRBJ2-1; TRBD1 agrees at 7 bases. There are 13 residues in the CDR3. CDR1 and CDR2 from the germline V gene are MDHEN and SYDVKM. Losses at the gene ends were 7 bases for V and 8 bases for J; bases not matched to a gene: 8. CDR3 in amino acids: CASIPNDRDEQFF. The CDR3 DNA follows: TGTGCCAGCATACCCAACGACAGGGATGAGCAGTTCTTC.

The chain links TRBV9 to TRBJ1-4; the D is unclear. This CDR3 comprises 14 residues. V was clipped by 5 bases and J by 4 bases, with 12 bases between them. CDR1 is SGDLS, CDR2 YYNGEE, per germline. This CDR3 reads CASSETVINEKLFF. The CDR3 DNA sequence: TGTGCCAGCAGTGAGACGGTGATTAATGAAAAACTGTTTTTT.